This TCR beta chain was found in a study of identical twins. TCRdb processed the 5' RACE reads anew with MiXCR; each CDR3 protein has one entry. The data hold 500,000 or so distinct CDR3 sequences, with 12% to 15% observed a single time. This clonotype was seen a handful of times. CDR1 and CDR2 from the germline V gene are SQVTM and ANQGSEA. Trimming took 4 bases from V and 0 from J, leaving 9 bases between them. The CDR3 has 13 amino acids. The data also belong to a second study, concerning yellow fever vaccine responses in identical twins.

This sequence joins TRBV29-1 and TRBJ1-1; D call uncertain. Sequenced: CD4+ T cells sorted from blood. The clonotype originates from a woman under 30 in good health. In DNA, the CDR3 is TGCAGCGTTGCCGGACGGATGAACACTGAAGCTTTCTTT. Amino acid sequence: CSVAGRMNTEAFF.